The source of this TCR beta chain is a study of blood T cell repertoires in COVID-19. At the level of the study: Researchers got acute and convalescent COVID-19 samples from the United States, Italy and Spain. In each case, the material was cDNA or gDNA derived from T cells, B-cell-depleted T cells, or PBMCs.

Per the original data handling: Cell counts per sample came from amplifying reference gene primers. Sequencing was performed with immunoSEQ multiplex PCR; in TCRdb, only in-frame clones are kept and a portion is missing. D and trimming were read from the DNA, whereas the V and J calls and clone size are those reported in that table. Of tens of thousands of clones listed, approximately 90% were seen once; the top ten hold 1% to 1.5%. Participants were aged roughly 18 to 90 years, lived in 20 to 30 US areas, and enrolled virtually. Germline loops: CDR1 MDHEN, CDR2 SYDVKM. Trimming at V came to 6 bases and at J to 1 base, leaving 4 bases not matched to a gene. The CDR3 loop spans 14 amino acids.

The rearrangement links TRBV28 to TRBJ2-7; 9 bases match TRBD2. The specimen was PBMCs or T cells enriched from blood (not recorded which). The sequence was collected from a woman between 50 and 59 years old with acute COVID-19. CDR3 DNA: TGTGCCAGCAGAGACAGCGGGAGGTCCTACGAGCAGTACTTC. It specifies CASRDSGRSYEQYF. Supplemented by reference TRBV28 and TRBJ2-7, the full variable domain reads DVKVTQSSRYLVKRTGEKVFLECVQDMDHENMFWYRQDPGLGLRLIYFSYDVKMKEKGDIPEGYSVSREKKERFSLILESASTNQTSMYLCASRDSGRSYEQYFGPGTRLTVT.